This TCR beta chain was obtained from a study of PD-L1 blockade in urothelial cancer. The overall study: In the patient group, twenty-five of 29 were males with bladder-origin urothelial cancer. Analysis of blood occurred 3 weeks (second dose) and 6 weeks after treatment start. Median T cell yield per blood sample was about 140,000 cells.

Each PCR contained spiked-in synthetic TCR analog templates. Data came from immunoSEQ multiplex PCR; TCRdb stores just in-frame clones and leaves some out. The sample carries about 88,000 clones, 90% recorded once. Germline values: CDR1 LNHDA, CDR2 SQIVND (reference sequence). The CDR3 covers 16 residues. J was trimmed by 6 bases and V by 5 bases; bases with no gene match: 10. The chain combines TRBV19 with TRBJ1-5, with 10 nucleotides matching TRBD1. The source material was PBMCs, sampled around atezolizumab (anti-PD-L1) treatment. This receptor was obtained from a man between 60 and 75 years old with urothelial cancer. The CDR3 nucleotides read TGTGCCAGTAGTGACCCGGGACAGGGGAACAGTCAGCCCCAGCATTTT. As protein: CASSDPGQGNSQPQHF.